These 25 T cell receptor beta chains share one sample of origin, sequenced in a study of T cell changes during pregnancy in multiple sclerosis. This table comes from immunoSEQ multiplex PCR, and its TCRdb copy is limited to in-frame clones, with some not included. The sample lists tens of thousands of clones, over 75% occurring once. The sample was peripheral blood, taken in the first trimester of pregnancy. The receptor source for this set is a female donor with multiple sclerosis, enrolled in a pregnancy study.

The V call is TRBV2, the J call TRBJ1-5; tentatively, D is TRBD1 (6 bases). Trimming cost V 5 bases and J 2 bases, with 10 bases left between them. Germline assignment: CDR1 SNHLY and CDR2 FYNNEI. There are 14 residues in the CDR3. CDR3 region: CASSRDTRNQPQHF. The CDR3 DNA is TGTGCCAGCAGTCGGGACACCCGCAATCAGCCCCAGCATTTT. The variable domain in full, with the rest retrieved from reference TRBV2 and TRBJ1-5, is EPEVTQTPSHQVTQMGQEVILRCVPISNHLYFYWYRQILGQKVEFLVSFYNNEISEKSEIFDDQFSVERPDGSNFTLKIRSTKLEDSAMYFCASSRDTRNQPQHFGDGTRLSIL.

The genes are TRBV18 and TRBJ2-7; the D is unclear. The length of the CDR3 is 13 residues. Germline V CDR1 and CDR2: KGHSH, LQKENI. The CDR3 reads CSTAQGDSYEQYF. In DNA, the CDR3 is TGTTCCACGGCCCAAGGAGACTCCTACGAGCAGTACTTC.

The chain has TRBV19 and TRBJ2-1; 14 bases are shared with TRBD2. Germline CDR1 is LNHDA and CDR2 is SQIVND (reference sequence). Unmatched junction bases numbered 11, after V lost 5 bases and J lost 8 bases. The CDR3 runs to 17 residues. Here the CDR3 reads CASSRRLTSGRAHEQFF. CDR3 coding DNA: TGTGCCAGTAGTCGCCGTTTGACTAGCGGGAGGGCCCATGAGCAGTTCTTC.

The genes are TRBV19 and TRBJ2-1; D not certain. Per germline, CDR1 LNHDA and CDR2 SQIVND (reference sequence). Trimming stripped 3 bases from V and 4 bases from J, with 7 bases between. The CDR3 spans 13 residues. CDR3 region: CASSIPPYNEQFF. In DNA form, the CDR3 reads TGTGCCAGTAGTATTCCTCCTTACAATGAGCAGTTCTTC.

The genes are TRBV6-1 and TRBJ2-7, with a tentative D call TRBD1 (6 bases). V lost 4 bases and J lost 0, with 10 bases in between. Germline V gene lookup returns CDR1 MNHNS and CDR2 SASEGT. This CDR3 has 14 residues. CDR3 coding DNA: TGTGCCAGCAGTGTAAGGGGGAGCTCCTACGAGCAGTACTTC. Translating gives CASSVRGSSYEQYF.

In its sample, this clone was seen a few times. The chain is built from TRBV7-9 and TRBJ1-2, with D perhaps TRBD1 (6 bases). CDR1 is SEHNR and CDR2 is FQNEAQ in the germline V gene (reference sequence). This CDR3 spans 14 amino acids. Trimming left V 3 bases short and J 4 bases short, with 12 bases between. The CDR3 sequence: CASSLSGVGYGYTF. The CDR3 DNA reads TGTGCCAGCAGCTTGTCAGGGGTGGGCTATGGCTACACCTTC.

V gene TRBV10-3 combines with J gene TRBJ2-7; 7 bases align to TRBD1. The trim removed 6 bases at V and 3 bases at J, leaving 8 bases unmatched. The CDR3 is 14 residues long. The germline gives CDR1 ENHRY, CDR2 SYGVKD. CDR3 protein: CAIRTGTEVYEQYF. In nucleotides, the CDR3 is TGTGCCATCAGGACCGGGACAGAAGTCTACGAGCAGTACTTC.

This clone has only a few counts. The V call is TRBV4-1, the J call TRBJ2-7; 7 bases line up with TRBD1. Per germline, CDR1 MGHRA and CDR2 YSYEKL. This CDR3 spans 19 amino acids. The V segment lost 1 base and the J segment 7 bases; nucleotides outside the gene matches: 22. The CDR3 DNA is TGCGCCAGCAGCCAAGTTTTACTACCCAGACAGGGATTTACGATAGAGCAGTACTTC. This translates into CASSQVLLPRQGFTIEQYF.

The CDR3 loop reads CSARAQETQYF. The CDR3 region has the DNA TGCAGTGCTAGAGCACAAGAGACCCAGTACTTC. The chain combines TRBV20-1 with TRBJ2-5; D not certain. Trimming took 1 base from V and 2 from J, leaving 2 bases between them. CDR1 and CDR2 from the germline V gene are DFQATT and SNEGSKA (reference sequence). The CDR3 has 11 amino acids.

V is TRBV6-5 and J is TRBJ2-7; possible D gene TRBD1, 6 bases. V gave up 0 bases and J gave up 2 bases, with 8 bases separating them. Germline V gene data show CDR1 as MNHEY and CDR2 as SVGAGI. The CDR3 has 14 residues. This chain's CDR3 is CASSYSGQTYEQYF. The CDR3 DNA sequence: TGTGCCAGCAGTTACTCAGGACAGACCTACGAGCAGTACTTC.

The chain couples TRBV4-1 to TRBJ2-1; 9 nucleotides align to TRBD2. The CDR3 loop spans 20 amino acids. V lost 0 bases to trimming and J lost 1 base; unmatched junction nucleotides: 13. The germline CDR1 and CDR2 sequences are MGHRA and YSYEKL. CDR3 residues: CASSQESSVASGVSYNEQFF. Written as DNA, the CDR3 is TGCGCCAGCAGCCAAGAATCTAGCGTGGCTAGCGGGGTGTCCTACAATGAGCAGTTCTTC.

The chain carries TRBV21-1 and TRBJ2-7; the D call of TRBD2 is as the table states it, not checked on the DNA. TRBV21-1 is described as a pseudogene. This CDR3 contains 19 residues. CDR3 region: CASSKPGLAGVPGYGEQYF. CDR3 nucleotides: TGTGCCAGCAGCAAACCGGGACTAGCGGGAGTCCCCGGCTACGGAGAGCAGTACTTC.

This chain links TRBV6-5 with TRBJ1-4, with a weak D call TRBD1 (5 bases). The V and J ends lost 0 bases and 7 bases respectively, with 12 bases between them. Germline V gene data show CDR1 as MNHEY and CDR2 as SVGAGI. The CDR3 is 15 residues long. In nucleotides, the CDR3 is TGTGCCAGCAGTTACTCGGGCGGGACGGGTGAAAAACTGTTTTTT. Its protein is CASSYSGGTGEKLFF.

J is TRBJ2-1 and V is TRBV19; 8 bases align to TRBD2. J was trimmed by 0 bases and V by 5 bases; bases with no gene match: 9. The CDR3 has 17 residues. Looked up from germline, CDR1 is LNHDA and CDR2 is SQIVND (reference sequence). This CDR3 reads CASSFLSGIDSYNEQFF. In nucleotides, the CDR3 is TGTGCCAGTAGTTTCCTTAGCGGGATCGACTCCTACAATGAGCAGTTCTTC. Complete variable domain (other parts from reference TRBV19 and TRBJ2-1): DGGITQSPKYLFRKEGQNVTLSCEQNLNHDAMYWYRQDPGQGLRLIYYSQIVNDFQKGDIAEGYSVSREKKESFPLTVTSAQKNPTAFYLCASSFLSGIDSYNEQFFGPGTRLTVL.

The chain is built from TRBV29-1 and TRBJ2-3, with 14 bases fitting TRBD2. Germline-derived CDR1 and CDR2 are SQVTM and ANQGSEA. The CDR3 runs 16 residues. The V and J ends lost 8 bases and 5 bases, in that order; junction bases with no gene match: 12. CDR3 DNA sequence: TGCAGCCTCCTTGGCGGGACTAGCGGGAGAGGAGATACGCAGTATTTT. It yields the protein CSLLGGTSGRGDTQYF.

This chain joins TRBV27 and TRBJ1-5; 11 bases agree with TRBD1. Looked up from germline, CDR1 is MNHEY and CDR2 is SMNVEV (reference sequence). Trimming took 8 bases from V and 0 from J; bases not matched to a gene: 12. The CDR3 is made up of 18 amino acids. The CDR3 is CASLSGQGARNSNQPQHF. CDR3 DNA: TGTGCCAGCTTATCCGGACAGGGGGCCCGAAATAGCAATCAGCCCCAGCATTTT.

This chain joins TRBV13 and TRBJ2-1; TRBD2 agrees at 15 bases. Germline V gene lookup returns CDR1 PRHDT and CDR2 FYEKMQ (reference sequence). V was clipped by 6 bases and J by 0 bases; unmatched bases: 6. This CDR3 has 18 residues. The CDR3 loop is CASRPGTSGGSSYNEQFF. The CDR3 DNA reads TGTGCCAGCAGGCCCGGGACTAGCGGGGGGAGCTCCTACAATGAGCAGTTCTTC.

This clone was recorded many times. V usage is TRBV7-9 and J usage is TRBJ1-4; TRBD1 might be the D (6 bases). The CDR3 spans 13 residues. Germline V gene sequence: CDR1 SEHNR, CDR2 FQNEAQ (reference sequence). The V and J ends lost 5 bases and 5 bases respectively, with 9 bases between them. The CDR3 is CASSKQGNEKLFF. As DNA, the CDR3 is TGTGCCAGCAGCAAACAGGGCAATGAAAAACTGTTTTTT.

Here the CDR3 reads CASSLETGIPREGYTF. CDR3 DNA: TGTGCCAGCAGCTTAGAAACAGGGATTCCCAGGGAGGGCTACACCTTC. The V call is TRBV7-2, the J call TRBJ1-2; tentative D call: TRBD1 (6 bases). CDR1 SGHTA and CDR2 FQGNSA come from the germline V gene. V lost 1 base to trimming and J lost 8 bases, with 20 bases between them. The length of the CDR3 is 16 residues. The variable domain in full, with the rest retrieved from reference TRBV7-2 and TRBJ1-2, is GAGVSQSPSNKVTEKGKDVELRCDPISGHTALYWYRQSLGQGLEFLIYFQGNSAPDKSGLPSDRFSAERTGGSVSTLTIQRTQQEDSAVYLCASSLETGIPREGYTFGSGTRLTVV.

This clone has a handful of counts. The chain uses TRBV27 and TRBJ2-1, with 9 positions matching TRBD1. Trimming cost V 4 bases and J 15 bases; bases outside gene matches: 7. Germline V lookup: CDR1 MNHEY, CDR2 SMNVEV (reference sequence). This CDR3 comprises 12 residues. The CDR3 DNA is TGTGCCAGCAGTTCCCATAACAGGGGGCCGTTCTTC. Its protein is CASSSHNRGPFF.

The rearrangement joins TRBV6-1 to TRBJ1-2; 11 bases line up with TRBD1. The V gene's germline CDR1 is MNHNS and CDR2 SASEGT. J gave up 2 bases and V 6 bases, and 2 bases lay outside the gene matches. The CDR3 runs 14 residues. This CDR3 is CASRRDRGNYGYTF. CDR3 bases: TGTGCCAGCAGGAGGGACAGGGGGAACTATGGCTACACCTTC.

The chain links TRBV2 to TRBJ2-7; 7 nucleotides align to TRBD1. The CDR3 covers 13 residues. Germline V gene sequence: CDR1 SNHLY, CDR2 FYNNEI. The J segment lost 2 bases and the V segment lost 7 bases, leaving 5 bases of the junction unmatched. The CDR3 nucleotides read TGTGCCAGCATCCGGGACAGTCCCTACGAGCAGTACTTC. Its translation: CASIRDSPYEQYF.

This clone occurred once. J is TRBJ1-1 and V is TRBV5-1; TRBD1 might be the D (5 bases). The CDR3 is made up of 14 amino acids. V was cut by 7 bases and J by 0 bases, with 13 bases left in between. Looked up from germline, CDR1 is SGHRS and CDR2 is YFSETQ. In DNA, the CDR3 is TGCGCCAGCTTCCCCGACAGAATGAACACTGAAGCTTTCTTT. Residues: CASFPDRMNTEAFF.

The V and J genes are TRBV19 and TRBJ2-7, with 10 bases identical to TRBD2. This CDR3 has 16 amino acids. Germline trimming cut 2 bases from V and 6 bases from J; bases unmatched to any gene: 10. Germline lookup yields CDR1 LNHDA and CDR2 SQIVND (reference sequence). CDR3 loop: CASSIWIAGGTGEQYF. CDR3 DNA: TGTGCCAGTAGTATATGGATAGCGGGAGGAACGGGCGAGCAGTACTTC.

This chain uses TRBV18 with TRBJ1-1, with D perhaps matching TRBD1 (6 bases). This CDR3 is 13 amino acids long. The V end was cut by 4 bases, the J end by 7 bases, with 13 bases between. Germline assignment: CDR1 KGHSH and CDR2 LQKENI. As DNA, the CDR3 is TGTGCCAGCTCACTAAGACAGGAAAATGAAGCTTTCTTT. Its translation: CASSLRQENEAFF.